Shown below are 10 T cell receptor beta chains from a single sample sequenced in a study of T cells after yellow fever vaccination. A single record per CDR3 protein comes from TCRdb applying MiXCR to the 5' RACE reads. The sample yields around 320,000 distinct CDR3 sequences, around 4.4% seen once. This specimen was PBMCs, taken 15 days after the yellow fever booster vaccination. The receptors were gathered from a man in his late teens or twenties who received the YFV17D yellow fever vaccine.

This clonotype has a handful of counts. The V gene is TRBV4-2, the J gene TRBJ1-4, with 9 nucleotides matching TRBD1. CDR1 and CDR2 (germline): LGHNA, YNFKEQ. With 0 bases clipped from V and 8 bases from J, the junction kept 7 bases outside the gene matches. CDR3 size: 16 residues. This CDR3 reads CASSQDRGTGREKLFF. The CDR3 coding sequence is TGTGCCAGCAGCCAAGATAGAGGGACAGGGAGGGAAAAACTGTTTTTT.

This clonotype has a count of ten or more. This chain links TRBV11-2 with TRBJ1-1, with 7 nucleotides matching TRBD1. The CDR3 contains 14 residues. The junction had 7 bases not matched to a gene; V was cut back by 5 bases and J by 4 bases. Germline CDR1 reads SGHAT; CDR2 reads FQNNGV. The CDR3 DNA sequence: TGTGCCAGCAGCGTAACCCCAGGGGGCACTGAAGCTTTCTTT. Its translation is CASSVTPGGTEAFF.

This clonotype was counted only a few times. The chain couples TRBV6-5 to TRBJ2-2, with TRBD1 identical over 7 bases. With V trimmed by 6 bases and J by 3 bases, 7 bases remained unmatched. Germline CDR1 and CDR2: MNHEY and SVGAGI. CDR3 length: 15 residues. CDR3 DNA sequence: TGTGCCAGCAGCCCCGGGACAGCCCACACCGGGGAGCTGTTTTTT. It translates to CASSPGTAHTGELFF.

This clonotype has at least ten counts. The rearrangement joins TRBV18 to TRBJ1-5, with 7 bases identical to TRBD1. In germline, CDR1 is KGHSH, CDR2 LQKENI. The CDR3 is made up of 17 amino acids. Trimming at V came to 6 bases and at J to 0 bases, leaving 11 bases not matched to a gene. This CDR3 reads CASSATGTGYSNQPQHF. The CDR3 coding sequence is TGTGCCAGCTCCGCGACAGGGACGGGATATAGCAATCAGCCCCAGCATTTT.

Ten or more counts support this clonotype. This rearrangement joins TRBV18 to TRBJ1-5; 8 nucleotides match TRBD1. The CDR3 consists of 16 residues. Looked up from germline, CDR1 is KGHSH and CDR2 is LQKENI. Losses at the gene ends were 1 base for V and 4 bases for J; bases not matched to a gene: 6. CDR3 loop: CASSPRLTGANQPQHF. CDR3 nucleotide sequence: TGTGCCAGCTCACCACGTTTGACAGGGGCAAATCAGCCCCAGCATTTT. Looking up the rest from reference TRBV18 and TRBJ1-5 gives the full variable domain: NAGVMQNPRHLVRRRGQEARLRCSPMKGHSHVYWYRQLPEEGLKFMVYLQKENIIDESGMPKERFSAEFPKEGPSILRIQQVVRGDSAAYFCASSPRLTGANQPQHFGDGTRLSIL.

The sample holds many counts of this clonotype. The V and J genes are TRBV18 and TRBJ1-3; TRBD1 might be the D (5 bases). V lost 5 bases to trimming and J lost 4 bases, with 15 bases between them. The CDR3 consists of 15 residues. Germline CDR1 is KGHSH and CDR2 is LQKENI. The CDR3 is CASSIPPGNGNTIYF. The DNA for the CDR3 is TGTGCCAGCTCAATCCCACCAGGGAACGGAAACACCATATATTTT.

This clonotype has at least ten counts. The chain combines TRBV7-2 with TRBJ1-2; D ambiguous. This CDR3 contains 13 residues. Germline CDR1 and CDR2: SGHTA and FQGNSA. Trimming pared 6 bases from V and 2 bases from J, leaving 10 bases between. CDR3 residues: CASSSQFNYGYTF. In DNA, the CDR3 is TGTGCCAGCAGTTCCCAGTTCAACTATGGCTACACCTTC.

The sample holds many counts of this clonotype. CDR3 in DNA: TGTGCCAGCAGCGTATCAAGCCACCAAGAGACCCAGTACTTC. The encoded protein is CASSVSSHQETQYF. The chain employs TRBV7-9 and TRBJ2-5, with D hard to call. This CDR3 is built from 14 residues. The V gene lost 5 bases and the J gene lost 0 bases, with 10 bases spanning the gap. The germline CDR1 and CDR2 sequences are SEHNR and FQNEAQ (reference sequence).

This clonotype turned up a few times. The chain has TRBV7-3 and TRBJ1-1, with D possibly TRBD1 on 6 matching bases. The CDR3 spans 14 residues. Between the trimmed V and J ends, which lost 1 base and 1 base, there was a span of 7 bases. Germline-derived CDR1 and CDR2 are SGHTA and FQGTGA. The CDR3 coding sequence is TGTGCCAGCAGCTTAAAAGGGGGGAACACTGAAGCTTTCTTT. It specifies CASSLKGGNTEAFF. Supplemented by reference TRBV7-3 and TRBJ1-1, the full variable domain reads GAGVSQTPSNKVTEKGKYVELRCDPISGHTALYWYRQSLGQGPEFLIYFQGTGAADDSGLPNDRFFAVRPEGSVSTLKIQRTERGDSAVYLCASSLKGGNTEAFFGQGTRLTVV.

In its sample, this clonotype was seen a few times. The chain is built from TRBV15 and TRBJ2-5, with 11 bases fitting TRBD2. The germline V gene encodes CDR1 LNHNV and CDR2 YYDKDF (reference sequence). The J segment lost 1 base and the V segment lost 5 bases, leaving 3 bases of the junction unmatched. CDR3 length: 15 amino acids. This CDR3 reads CATSPGLAGQETQYF. CDR3 nucleotides: TGTGCCACCAGCCCTGGACTAGCGGGCCAAGAGACCCAGTACTTC. Combining the CDR3 with reference TRBV15 and TRBJ2-5 gives the whole variable domain DAMVIQNPRYQVTQFGKPVTLSCSQTLNHNVMYWYQQKSSQAPKLLFHYYDKDFNNEADTPDNFQSRRPNTSFCFLDIRSPGLGDTAMYLCATSPGLAGQETQYFGPGTRLLVL.